The 13 T cell receptor beta chains reported below all come from one sample, sequenced in a study of T cell repertoires in cytomegalovirus infection. Antigen specificity for these receptors is unknown. TCRdb re-called the reads with MiXCR, one entry per CDR3 protein. This sample has around 200,000 distinct CDR3 sequences, with less than 50% found just once. Sequencing used CD8+ T cells from cultured PBMCs, obtained from culture after CMV antigen stimulation. The receptors originated from a human donor in good health (CMV status not recorded). Some clones in this sample may be carry-over from other donors' samples.

This rearrangement joins TRBV29-1 to TRBJ2-1; D call uncertain. This CDR3 has 15 residues. Between the trimmed V and J ends, which lost 3 bases and 0 bases, there was a span of 12 bases. From germline, CDR1 is SQVTM and CDR2 ANQGSEA. The CDR3 is CSVEGLQSSYNEQFF. In DNA, the CDR3 is TGCAGCGTTGAGGGCCTTCAAAGCTCCTACAATGAGCAGTTCTTC.

This clonotype was observed a handful of times. This chain uses TRBV7-8 with TRBJ2-1; the match to TRBD1 covers 7 bases. Trimming at V came to 1 base and at J to 4 bases, leaving 1 base not matched to a gene. Germline V gives CDR1 SGHVS, CDR2 FQNEAQ. CDR3 length equals 14 residues. In nucleotides, the CDR3 is TGTGCCAGCAGCTTAGTGGACAGGTACAATGAGCAGTTCTTC. It translates to CASSLVDRYNEQFF.

This clonotype was counted only a few times. The chain recombines TRBV10-2 with TRBJ1-1; 7 nucleotides line up with TRBD1. Germline V lookup: CDR1 WSHSY, CDR2 SAAADI. The CDR3 runs 13 residues. With V trimmed by 2 bases and J by 3 bases, 0 bases remained unmatched. The CDR3 is CASSETGDTEAFF. The CDR3 DNA reads TGCGCCAGCAGTGAGACAGGGGACACTGAAGCTTTCTTT.

This clonotype was found a few times. This chain connects TRBV28 to TRBJ1-5; unclear D gene. The CDR3 length is 14 residues. V lost 2 bases to trimming and J lost 1 base, with 6 bases between them. Per the germline V gene, CDR1 is MDHEN and CDR2 is SYDVKM. The CDR3 sequence is CASSLVESNQPQHF. CDR3 nucleotide sequence: TGTGCCAGCAGTTTAGTGGAGAGCAATCAGCCCCAGCATTTT. Full variable domain (outside the CDR3, taken from reference TRBV28 and TRBJ1-5): DVKVTQSSRYLVKRTGEKVFLECVQDMDHENMFWYRQDPGLGLRLIYFSYDVKMKEKGDIPEGYSVSREKKERFSLILESASTNQTSMYLCASSLVESNQPQHFGDGTRLSIL.

The chain couples TRBV11-2 to TRBJ2-7, with D perhaps matching TRBD2 (6 bases). V was trimmed by 4 bases and J by 1 base, leaving 14 bases between them. CDR3 length equals 15 residues. Germline V lookup: CDR1 SGHAT, CDR2 FQNNGV. The DNA for the CDR3 is TGTGCCAGCAGCTCCCCGGGGGTGAATTCCTACGAGCAGTACTTC. Translation gives CASSSPGVNSYEQYF.

The chain is built from TRBV6-1 and TRBJ1-2; D gene uncertain. Germline V gene data show CDR1 as MNHNS and CDR2 as SASEGT. Trimming cost V 10 bases and J 0 bases, with 12 bases left between them. The CDR3 contains 13 residues. DNA of the CDR3: TGTGCCATACTCCAATCAGCTAACTATGGCTACACCTTC. Its translation is CAILQSANYGYTF.

This clonotype was counted between two and nine times. The genes are TRBV7-6 and TRBJ2-1; 7 bases are shared with TRBD2. The germline V gene encodes CDR1 SGHVS and CDR2 FNYEAQ. V gave up 5 bases and J gave up 8 bases; unmatched junction bases: 6. The CDR3 runs 13 residues. This chain's CDR3 is CASSRRTRDEQFF. CDR3 nucleotides: TGTGCCAGCAGCCGACGGACTAGGGATGAGCAGTTCTTC.

The chain employs TRBV27 and TRBJ2-7; TRBD1 matches 9 bases. With 6 bases clipped from V and 2 bases from J, the junction kept 5 bases outside the gene matches. The length of the CDR3 is 14 residues. Germline V gives CDR1 MNHEY, CDR2 SMNVEV (reference sequence). CDR3 in DNA: TGTGCCAGCAGATACAGGGGGCTCGCCTACGAGCAGTACTTC. This sequence encodes CASRYRGLAYEQYF.

V is TRBV9 and J is TRBJ2-7, with 9 bases identical to TRBD1. This CDR3 is built from 15 residues. Germline V gene data show CDR1 as SGDLS and CDR2 as YYNGEE. The V gene end was trimmed by 4 bases and the J gene end by 1 base; junction bases not matched to a gene: 6. The chain's CDR3 is CASSPTGTGSYEQYF. The CDR3 bases are TGTGCCAGCAGCCCAACCGGGACAGGGTCCTACGAGCAGTACTTC.

The chain joins TRBV29-1 to TRBJ2-1; 11 bases map to TRBD2. Germline CDR1 reads SQVTM; CDR2 reads ANQGSEA. This CDR3 is built from 16 residues. With V trimmed by 4 bases and J by 9 bases, 14 bases remained unmatched. The CDR3 protein is CSVGQTSGDPLGEQFF. The CDR3 bases are TGCAGCGTTGGACAGACTAGCGGGGACCCCTTGGGTGAGCAGTTCTTC.

This chain uses TRBV27 with TRBJ2-7; perhaps D is TRBD1 or TRBD2 (5 bases each). Germline CDR1 MNHEY, CDR2 SMNVEV (reference sequence). V shed 5 bases and J shed 6 bases, with 17 bases lying between them. The CDR3 runs 14 residues. The CDR3 DNA reads as TGTGCCAGCAGTCCCGGGACGCCCGACCTCGAGCAGTACTTC. It encodes CASSPGTPDLEQYF.

Regarding this clonotype: This likely comes from a read error, as the CDR3 has no conserved phenylalanine or tryptophan at its end. The V gene is TRBV7-4, the J gene TRBJ2-1; weak D call: TRBD2 (5 bases). The V end lost 9 bases, the J end lost 10 bases, and 19 bases lay between the germline ends. The CDR3 is 13 residues long. The germline gives CDR1 SGHVT, CDR2 SQSDAQ. Here the CDR3 DNA reads TGTGCCAGAACCCTTAGTCATAGCGACGAGCAGTTCGTC. As protein: CARTLSHSDEQFV.

Notes on this clonotype: This is likely a read error, given that the CDR3 carries no conserved phenylalanine or tryptophan at its end. The CDR3 nucleotides are TGTGCCAGCAGCCAGCTAAAGACAAACAGGGATAGCAATCAGCCCCAGCATTGT. Residues: CASSQLKTNRDSNQPQHC. The genes are TRBV7-2 and TRBJ1-5; a weak D match, TRBD1 (6 bases). The CDR3 runs to 18 residues. Trimming cost V 5 bases and J 0 bases, with 20 bases left between them. Germline CDR1 reads SGHTA; CDR2 reads FQGNSA.